These 26 T cell receptor beta chains were sequenced from one sample in a study of control samples from healthy donors and cancer patients. The repertoire was sequenced with immunoSEQ multiplex PCR; TCRdb's copy has only in-frame clones and lacks some. The sample has 50,000 or so clones, 75% to 90% seen once; the top ten hold about 9.5%. Sequenced material: blood. The origin of the receptors is a man aged 70 or older in good health.

The chain couples TRBV6-5 to TRBJ2-7, with D unclear. The CDR3 runs 15 residues. Trimming removed 0 bases at V and 1 base at J, with 10 bases between. Per the germline V gene, CDR1 is MNHEY and CDR2 is SVGAGI. This CDR3 reads CASSYSNRPSYEQYF. CDR3 nucleotides: TGTGCCAGCAGTTACTCGAACAGACCGTCCTACGAGCAGTACTTC.

The rearrangement joins TRBV18 to TRBJ1-2; D gene uncertain. Germline CDR1 is KGHSH and CDR2 is LQKENI. The V gene lost 6 bases and the J gene lost 2 bases, with 13 bases spanning the gap. The CDR3 sequence is 14 residues long. Written as DNA, the CDR3 is TGTGCCAGCTCTCCGACGACGGAAAACTATGGCTACACCTTC. Its translation: CASSPTTENYGYTF.

The chain links TRBV5-4 to TRBJ2-6, with D unclear. V was cut by 2 bases and J by 4 bases, with 10 bases left in between. The CDR3 sequence is 15 residues long. The germline V gene encodes CDR1 SGHNT and CDR2 YYREEE (reference sequence). The CDR3 sequence: CASSFRQAGANVLTF. The CDR3 DNA sequence: TGTGCCAGCAGCTTTCGTCAAGCAGGGGCCAACGTCCTGACTTTC.

This sequence joins TRBV5-4 and TRBJ1-2; 8 positions match TRBD1. V shed 3 bases and J 2 bases; nucleotides not matched to a gene: 9. CDR3 length: 16 residues. The germline V gene encodes CDR1 SGHNT and CDR2 YYREEE (reference sequence). The CDR3 bases are TGTGCCAGCAGCTCCCGGACAGGGCAGGGCAACTATGGCTACACCTTC. Its protein product is CASSSRTGQGNYGYTF.

The rearrangement links TRBV19 to TRBJ2-1; D unresolved. The CDR3 runs 15 residues. Trimming left V 1 base short and J 3 bases short, with 10 bases between. CDR1 is LNHDA and CDR2 is SQIVND in the germline V gene (reference sequence). CDR3 residues: CASSIGPVGYNEQFF. The DNA of the CDR3 is TGTGCCAGTAGTATAGGTCCCGTTGGCTACAATGAGCAGTTCTTC.

This clone occurred a few times. The V gene is TRBV7-9, the J gene TRBJ2-1; D is ambiguous. The CDR3 sequence is 14 residues long. The germline V gene encodes CDR1 SEHNR and CDR2 FQNEAQ (reference sequence). The V and J ends lost 3 bases and 4 bases respectively, with 10 bases between them. CDR3 in amino acids: CASSFGIEYNEQFF. CDR3 DNA: TGTGCCAGCAGCTTCGGCATTGAGTACAATGAGCAGTTCTTC.

The rearrangement links TRBV10-2 to TRBJ2-5; the D gene is possibly TRBD1 (6 bases). The CDR3 extends over 14 amino acids. Germline V gene lookup returns CDR1 WSHSY and CDR2 SAAADI. Deletions cut 7 bases from V and 6 bases from J, with 18 bases between. The CDR3: CASNDYVGAQTQYF. CDR3 nucleotides: TGCGCCAGCAACGATTACGTGGGGGCGCAGACCCAGTACTTC.

The table lists this clone with a count of one. The chain uses TRBV4-1 and TRBJ1-3; possible D gene TRBD1, 5 bases. The CDR3 runs to 18 residues. Deletions cut 4 bases from V and 0 bases from J, with 19 bases between. Germline CDR1 is MGHRA and CDR2 is YSYEKL. The CDR3 reads CASSRDLRGFTSGNTIYF. For the CDR3, the DNA is TGCGCCAGCAGCCGTGATTTGCGGGGGTTCACCTCTGGAAACACCATATATTTT.

Remarks on this clone: The junction departs from the called germline gene at one end, perhaps through a read error. The CDR3 is CASSLDRNTGELFF. CDR3 bases: TGCGCCAGCAGTTTGGACAGAAACACCGGGGAGCTGTTTTTT. This chain connects TRBV5-1 to TRBJ2-2, with a weak D call TRBD1 (6 bases). This CDR3 region has 14 residues. CDR1 is SGHRS, CDR2 YFSETQ, per germline.

The chain recombines TRBV7-8 with TRBJ1-4, with D uncertain. The germline V and J ends were trimmed by 4 bases and 8 bases, with 8 bases remaining between them. Germline V gene sequence: CDR1 SGHVS, CDR2 FQNEAQ. The CDR3 runs to 12 residues. This CDR3 reads CASSSGREKLFF. CDR3 in DNA: TGTGCCAGCAGCTCTGGACGGGAAAAACTGTTTTTT. Using reference TRBV7-8 and TRBJ1-4 for the parts outside the CDR3, the full variable domain is GAGVSQSPRYKVAKRGQDVALRCDPISGHVSLFWYQQALGQGPEFLTYFQNEAQLDKSGLPSDRFFAERPEGSVSTLKIQRTQQEDSAVYLCASSSGREKLFFGSGTQLSVL.

This clone was seen a single time. This chain links TRBV4-1 with TRBJ2-3; no clear D gene. Per germline, CDR1 MGHRA and CDR2 YSYEKL. V was pared by 2 bases and J by 2 bases, with 2 bases between. CDR3 size: 12 residues. CDR3 protein: CASSQTTDTQYF. DNA for the CDR3: TGCGCCAGCAGCCAAACCACAGATACGCAGTATTTT.

This chain connects TRBV19 to TRBJ1-5, with a weak D call TRBD1 (5 bases). The V gene lost 0 bases and the J gene lost 0 bases, with 9 bases spanning the gap. The CDR3 is 16 amino acids. The germline gives CDR1 LNHDA, CDR2 SQIVND (reference sequence). CDR3 residues: CASSIEGGSSNQPQHF. The DNA of the CDR3 is TGTGCCAGTAGTATAGAGGGGGGGAGTAGCAATCAGCCCCAGCATTTT.

The rearrangement joins TRBV5-6 to TRBJ2-7; D may correspond to TRBD1 or TRBD2 (6 bases each). CDR1 is SGHDT, CDR2 YYEEEE, per germline. The CDR3 spans 11 residues. Trimming removed 4 bases at V and 7 bases at J, with 9 bases between. CDR3 amino acids: CASSRGREQYF. The CDR3 coding sequence is TGTGCCAGCAGCCGGGGGCGGGAGCAGTACTTC.

The CDR3, as DNA: TGTGCCAGCAGCGGCCCCTACAATGAGCAGTTCTTC. Translated, it gives CASSGPYNEQFF. The chain links TRBV11-3 to TRBJ2-1; the D is unclear. The CDR3 spans 12 residues. The ends were cut back, 5 bases at V and 2 bases at J, with 4 bases in the middle. Per germline, CDR1 SGHNT and CDR2 YENEEA.

The chain has TRBV6-5 and TRBJ2-1, with 7 positions matching TRBD1. Per germline, CDR1 MNHEY and CDR2 SVGAGI. V was clipped by 6 bases and J by 4 bases; unmatched bases: 6. The CDR3 is 14 amino acids. The CDR3 loop is CASRGQPSYNEQFF. DNA for the CDR3: TGTGCCAGCAGGGGACAGCCGAGTTACAATGAGCAGTTCTTC.

J is TRBJ2-5 and V is TRBV15; 8 nucleotides agree with TRBD2. Germline V gene sequence: CDR1 LNHNV, CDR2 YYDKDF (reference sequence). The CDR3 length is 15 residues. The CDR3 region has the DNA TGTGGGGGGACTAGTTATTTCCCCACCAACGAGACCCAGTACTTC. Its protein product is CGGTSYFPTNETQYF.

This rearrangement joins TRBV4-2 to TRBJ2-1, with 10 bases aligning to TRBD2. The germline CDR1 and CDR2 sequences are LGHNA and YNFKEQ. The CDR3 loop spans 13 amino acids. V lost 5 bases and J lost 13; bases outside the gene matches: 8. CDR3 in amino acids: CASSEETSGIQFF. Here the CDR3 DNA reads TGTGCCAGCAGCGAGGAAACTAGCGGGATCCAGTTCTTC.

J is TRBJ2-3 and V is TRBV5-4, with 9 bases matching TRBD1. This CDR3 comprises 15 residues. V shed 4 bases and J 5 bases; nucleotides not matched to a gene: 8. From germline, CDR1 is SGHNT and CDR2 YYREEE (reference sequence). This CDR3 is CASSPDRGKLDTQYF. CDR3 DNA: TGTGCCAGCAGCCCTGACAGGGGGAAGTTAGATACGCAGTATTTT.

The chain combines TRBV2 with TRBJ2-7; possible D gene TRBD1, 5 bases. There are 14 residues in the CDR3. Trimming shortened V by 10 bases and J by 0 bases, and 16 bases separated the two germline ends. Germline V gene lookup returns CDR1 SNHLY and CDR2 FYNNEI. CDR3 amino acids: CATQRRGSSYEQYF. The CDR3 DNA is TGTGCCACCCAGCGTAGGGGAAGCTCCTACGAGCAGTACTTC.

The chain is built from TRBV5-1 and TRBJ2-7, with a possible D match to TRBD2 (5 bases). In germline, CDR1 is SGHRS, CDR2 YFSETQ. CDR3 length: 15 residues. V dropped 4 bases and J dropped 2 bases, with 16 bases sitting between them. The CDR3 spells CASSPSLGLTYEQYF. CDR3 DNA sequence: TGCGCCAGCAGCCCTAGCTTAGGCCTAACCTACGAGCAGTACTTC.

The chain carries TRBV5-1 and TRBJ2-5, with 7 bases lining up with TRBD2. Germline assignment: CDR1 SGHRS and CDR2 YFSETQ. This CDR3 region has 15 residues. Unmatched junction bases numbered 7, after V lost 2 bases and J lost 3 bases. As DNA, the CDR3 is TGCGCCAGCAGCTTTCAAGGACTAGTAGAAGAGACCCAGTACTTC. This translates into CASSFQGLVEETQYF. Together with reference TRBV5-1 and TRBJ2-5, the CDR3 gives the full variable domain: KAGVTQTPRYLIKTRGQQVTLSCSPISGHRSVSWYQQTPGQGLQFLFEYFSETQRNKGNFPGRFSGRQFSNSRSEMNVSTLELGDSALYLCASSFQGLVEETQYFGPGTRLLVL.

This rearrangement joins TRBV2 to TRBJ1-1; D not certain. The V gene lost 1 base and the J gene lost 11 bases, with 20 bases spanning the gap. Germline V gene lookup returns CDR1 SNHLY and CDR2 FYNNEI. CDR3 length: 15 residues. Here the CDR3 DNA reads TGTGCCAGCAGTGAAGGGATTGAGAGGGTCTGGGAGGCTTTCTTT. Translating it yields CASSEGIERVWEAFF.

The gene calls are TRBV5-4 and TRBJ2-5; 11 bases agree with TRBD2. CDR3 length: 16 residues. J gave up 4 bases and V 6 bases, and 11 bases lay outside the gene matches. Germline CDR1 reads SGHNT; CDR2 reads YYREEE (reference sequence). The CDR3 nucleotides are TGTGCCAGCACCCTAGGGGGGACTAGCGGTTTAGAGACCCAGTACTTC. It codes for CASTLGGTSGLETQYF.

This clone was counted a few times. The chain uses TRBV7-8 and TRBJ2-7; D is unresolved. Germline V gene lookup returns CDR1 SGHVS and CDR2 FQNEAQ. This CDR3 is 14 amino acids long. Deletions cut 2 bases from V and 6 bases from J, with 14 bases between. The CDR3 spells CASSLFGSTSEQYF. CDR3 nucleotides: TGTGCCAGCAGCTTATTCGGTAGCACATCCGAGCAGTACTTC.

This chain joins TRBV6-5 and TRBJ2-5, with a tentative D call TRBD2 (6 bases). V was clipped by 7 bases and J by 5 bases, with 14 bases between them. Per the germline V gene, CDR1 is MNHEY and CDR2 is SVGAGI. The CDR3 loop spans 13 amino acids. This CDR3 reads CASTFEEGETQYF. The DNA for the CDR3 is TGTGCCAGCACCTTCGAGGAGGGGGAGACCCAGTACTTC.

This chain joins TRBV11-2 and TRBJ2-3; D might be TRBD2 (6 bases). This CDR3 is 14 amino acids long. Trimming took 4 bases from V and 6 from J, leaving 14 bases between them. CDR1 is SGHAT, CDR2 FQNNGV, per germline. The CDR3 region is CASSSLGAGDTQYF. CDR3 nucleotide sequence: TGTGCCAGCAGCTCCCTAGGGGCGGGGGATACGCAGTATTTT. Full variable domain (outside the CDR3, taken from reference TRBV11-2 and TRBJ2-3): EAGVAQSPRYKIIEKRQSVAFWCNPISGHATLYWYQQILGQGPKLLIQFQNNGVVDDSQLPKDRFSAERLKGVDSTLKIQPAKLEDSAVYLCASSSLGAGDTQYFGPGTRLTVL.